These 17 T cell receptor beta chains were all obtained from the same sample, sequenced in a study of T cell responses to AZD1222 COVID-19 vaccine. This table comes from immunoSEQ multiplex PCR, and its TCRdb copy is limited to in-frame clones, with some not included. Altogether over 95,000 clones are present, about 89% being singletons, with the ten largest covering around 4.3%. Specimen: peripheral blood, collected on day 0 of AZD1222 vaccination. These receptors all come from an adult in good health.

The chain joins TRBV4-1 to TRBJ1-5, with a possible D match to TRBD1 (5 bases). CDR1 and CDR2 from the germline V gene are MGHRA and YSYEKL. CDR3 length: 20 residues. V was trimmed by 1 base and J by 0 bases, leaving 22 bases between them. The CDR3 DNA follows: TGCGCCAGCAGCCAAGTTCGCCGGTTGACAGAACAAAATAGCAATCAGCCCCAGCATTTT. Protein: CASSQVRRLTEQNSNQPQHF.

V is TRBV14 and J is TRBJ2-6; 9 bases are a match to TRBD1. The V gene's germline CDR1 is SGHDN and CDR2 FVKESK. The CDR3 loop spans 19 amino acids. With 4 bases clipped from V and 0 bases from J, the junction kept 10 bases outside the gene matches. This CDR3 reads CASSREVPGQGSGANVLTF. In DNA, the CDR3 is TGTGCCAGCAGCCGGGAAGTTCCGGGACAGGGCTCTGGGGCCAACGTCCTGACTTTC.

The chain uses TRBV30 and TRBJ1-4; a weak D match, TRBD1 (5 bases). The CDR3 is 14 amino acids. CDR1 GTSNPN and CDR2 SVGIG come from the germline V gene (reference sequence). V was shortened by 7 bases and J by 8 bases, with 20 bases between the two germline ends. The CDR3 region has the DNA TGTGCCTCTACAGCGGGGGGGATGGGGGAAAAACTGTTTTTT. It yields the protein CASTAGGMGEKLFF.

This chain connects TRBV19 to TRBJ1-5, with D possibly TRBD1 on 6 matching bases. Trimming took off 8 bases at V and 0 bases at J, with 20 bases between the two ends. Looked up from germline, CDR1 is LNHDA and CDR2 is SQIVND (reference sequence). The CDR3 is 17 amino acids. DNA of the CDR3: TGTGCCAGTCCAAAGAACCGGGACACCCATAGCAATCAGCCCCAGCATTTT. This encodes CASPKNRDTHSNQPQHF.

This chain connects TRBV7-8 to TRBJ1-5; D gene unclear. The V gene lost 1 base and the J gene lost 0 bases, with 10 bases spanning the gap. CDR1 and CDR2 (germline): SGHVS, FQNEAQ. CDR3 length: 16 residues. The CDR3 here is CASSLGGVDSNQPQHF. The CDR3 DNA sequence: TGTGCCAGCAGCTTAGGGGGTGTGGATAGCAATCAGCCCCAGCATTTT.

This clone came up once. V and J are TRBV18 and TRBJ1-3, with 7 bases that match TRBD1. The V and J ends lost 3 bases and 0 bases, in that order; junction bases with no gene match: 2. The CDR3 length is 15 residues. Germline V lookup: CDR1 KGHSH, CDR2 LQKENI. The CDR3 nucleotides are TGTGCCAGCTCACCCAACAGGGGCTCTGGAAACACCATATATTTT. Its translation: CASSPNRGSGNTIYF.

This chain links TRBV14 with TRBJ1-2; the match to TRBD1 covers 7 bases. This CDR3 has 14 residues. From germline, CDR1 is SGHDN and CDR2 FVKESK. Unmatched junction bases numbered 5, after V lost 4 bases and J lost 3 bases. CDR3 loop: CASSPRDRYYGYTF. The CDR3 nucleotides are TGTGCCAGCAGCCCAAGGGACAGATACTATGGCTACACCTTC.

CDR3 nucleotide sequence: TGTGCCAGCGCGGGGGAAATCTTGTCCCAGCATTTT. Translating gives CASAGEILSQHF. V gene TRBV28 combines with J gene TRBJ1-5, with D possibly being TRBD1 (5 bases). Between the trimmed V and J ends, which lost 8 bases and 11 bases, there was a span of 16 bases. The CDR3 is 12 amino acids. Germline CDR1 reads MDHEN; CDR2 reads SYDVKM.

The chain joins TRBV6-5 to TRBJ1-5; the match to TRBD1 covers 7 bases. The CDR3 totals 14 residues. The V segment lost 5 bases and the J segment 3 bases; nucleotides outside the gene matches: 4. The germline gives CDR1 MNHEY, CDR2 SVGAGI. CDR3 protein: CASSHRGFNQPQHF. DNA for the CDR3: TGTGCCAGCAGTCACAGGGGTTTCAATCAGCCCCAGCATTTT.

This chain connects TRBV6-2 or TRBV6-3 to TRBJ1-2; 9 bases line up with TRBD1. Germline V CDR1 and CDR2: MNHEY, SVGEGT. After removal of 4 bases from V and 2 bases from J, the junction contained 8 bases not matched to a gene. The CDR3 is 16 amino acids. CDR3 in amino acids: CASSSLPGTGNYGYTF. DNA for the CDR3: TGTGCCAGCAGTTCTCTCCCCGGGACAGGGAACTATGGCTACACCTTC.

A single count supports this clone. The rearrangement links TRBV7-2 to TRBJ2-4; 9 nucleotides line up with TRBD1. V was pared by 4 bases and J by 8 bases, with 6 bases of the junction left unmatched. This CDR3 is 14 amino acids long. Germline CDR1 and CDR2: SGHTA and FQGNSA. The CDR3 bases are TGTGCCAGCAGCTCGGGACAGGGTGCGGACATTCAGTACTTC. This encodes CASSSGQGADIQYF. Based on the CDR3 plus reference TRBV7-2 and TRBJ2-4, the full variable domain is GAGVSQSPSNKVTEKGKDVELRCDPISGHTALYWYRQSLGQGLEFLIYFQGNSAPDKSGLPSDRFSAERTGGSVSTLTIQRTQQEDSAVYLCASSSGQGADIQYFGAGTRLSVL.

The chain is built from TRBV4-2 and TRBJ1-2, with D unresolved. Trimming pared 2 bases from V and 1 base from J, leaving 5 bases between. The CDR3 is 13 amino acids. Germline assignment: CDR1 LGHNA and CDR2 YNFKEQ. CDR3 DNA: TGTGCCAGCAGCCAACCTGGTAACTATGGCTACACCTTC. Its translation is CASSQPGNYGYTF.

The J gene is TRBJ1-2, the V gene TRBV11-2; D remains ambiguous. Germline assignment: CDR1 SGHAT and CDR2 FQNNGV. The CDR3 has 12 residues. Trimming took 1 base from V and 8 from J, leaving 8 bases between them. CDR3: CASSLGHLGYTF. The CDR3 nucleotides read TGTGCCAGCAGCTTAGGACATTTAGGCTACACCTTC.

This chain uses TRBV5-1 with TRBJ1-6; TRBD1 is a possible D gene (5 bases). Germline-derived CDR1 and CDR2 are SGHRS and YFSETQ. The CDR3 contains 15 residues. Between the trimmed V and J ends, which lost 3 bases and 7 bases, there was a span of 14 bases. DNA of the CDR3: TGCGCCAGCAGCTCCTCTGGGGCGTTCAATTCACCCCTCCACTTT. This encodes CASSSSGAFNSPLHF.

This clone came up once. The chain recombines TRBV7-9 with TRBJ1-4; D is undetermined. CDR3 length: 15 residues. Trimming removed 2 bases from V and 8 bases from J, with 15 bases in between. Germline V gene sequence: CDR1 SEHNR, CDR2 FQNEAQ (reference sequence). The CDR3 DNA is TGTGCCAGCAGCTTATTCGCGCCCGGGCCCGAAAAACTGTTTTTT. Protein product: CASSLFAPGPEKLFF.

CDR3 DNA sequence: TGTGCCAGCAGTGACGGTAGCGGCTACACCTTC. Amino acid sequence: CASSDGSGYTF. The chain employs TRBV2 and TRBJ1-2; D uncertain. The germline CDR1 and CDR2 sequences are SNHLY and FYNNEI. Trimming shortened V by 3 bases and J by 8 bases, and 7 bases separated the two germline ends. This CDR3 is 11 amino acids long.

CDR3 loop: CASSPGTHNSPLHF. The CDR3 bases are TGTGCCAGCAGCCCGGGGACACATAATTCACCCCTCCACTTT. This rearrangement joins TRBV9 to TRBJ1-6; TRBD1 is a possible D gene (6 bases). The length of the CDR3 is 14 residues. From germline, CDR1 is SGDLS and CDR2 YYNGEE. V lost 4 bases and J 5 bases, leaving 10 bases between the germline ends.